Below, 22 T cell receptor beta chains from the same sample are listed, as sequenced in a study of OX40 agonist ivuxolimab in advanced cancers. Assay: immunoSEQ multiplex PCR; the TCRdb copy retains only in-frame clones and omits some. The top ten hold under 20% of the sample, which has fewer than 70,000 clones, approximately 90% seen once. The sample here was CD4+ or CD8+ T cells sorted from blood, taken in a trial of the OX40 agonist ivuxolimab. Source of these receptors: an adult with an advanced solid tumor such as melanoma, head and neck, liver or kidney cancer.

The chain links TRBV28 to TRBJ2-2, with D possibly being TRBD1 (6 bases). There are 16 residues in the CDR3. Trimming stripped 3 bases from V and 3 bases from J, with 14 bases between. CDR1 and CDR2 from the germline V gene are MDHEN and SYDVKM. The CDR3 sequence: CASSFERYRDTGELFF. As DNA, the CDR3 is TGTGCCAGCAGTTTTGAAAGGTACAGGGACACCGGGGAGCTGTTTTTT.

CDR3 in amino acids: CASSPTGPPNTEAFF. The CDR3 region has the DNA TGTGCCAGCTCACCGACAGGCCCGCCGAACACTGAAGCTTTCTTT. The chain links TRBV18 to TRBJ1-1; D is perhaps TRBD1 (6 bases). The CDR3 loop spans 15 amino acids. The V end lost 3 bases, the J end lost 1 base, and 12 bases lay between the germline ends. Germline V gene lookup returns CDR1 KGHSH and CDR2 LQKENI. Looking up the rest from reference TRBV18 and TRBJ1-1 gives the full variable domain: NAGVMQNPRHLVRRRGQEARLRCSPMKGHSHVYWYRQLPEEGLKFMVYLQKENIIDESGMPKERFSAEFPKEGPSILRIQQVVRGDSAAYFCASSPTGPPNTEAFFGQGTRLTVV.

The chain recombines TRBV10-2 with TRBJ2-1; 14 bases fit TRBD2. Trimming cost V 9 bases and J 9 bases; bases outside gene matches: 7. The CDR3 totals 14 residues. Germline-derived CDR1 and CDR2 are WSHSY and SAAADI. CDR3 sequence: CASQTSGRGSEQFF. The CDR3 nucleotides are TGCGCCAGTCAGACTAGCGGGAGGGGGAGTGAGCAGTTCTTC.

V gene TRBV21-1 combines with J gene TRBJ2-7; the listed D gene, TRBD2, was not tested against the DNA. TRBV21-1 is a pseudogene locus. This CDR3 spans 21 amino acids. CDR3 in DNA: TGTGCCAGCAGCAATTTCGTCACACGGGGGATAACGTCGATTGTTGGCCACGAGCAGTACTTC. Its translation is CASSNFVTRGITSIVGHEQYF.

This clone has a single count. The rearrangement links TRBV4-2 to TRBJ2-2; TRBD1 might be the D (5 bases). Germline V gene sequence: CDR1 LGHNA, CDR2 YNFKEQ. The CDR3 has 16 amino acids. Trimming pared 4 bases from V and 2 bases from J, leaving 14 bases between. DNA for the CDR3: TGTGCCAGCAGCCCGAGGTATCAGGGTAACACCGGGGAGCTGTTTTTT. Translated, it gives CASSPRYQGNTGELFF.

This rearrangement joins TRBV2 to TRBJ1-2; D ambiguous. V gave up 7 bases and J gave up 4 bases, with 13 bases separating them. The CDR3 extends over 13 amino acids. CDR1 is SNHLY, CDR2 FYNNEI, per germline. The CDR3 DNA reads TGTGCCAGCATACCGGGGATAAGCTATGGCTACACCTTC. This gives the protein CASIPGISYGYTF.

The chain joins TRBV28 to TRBJ1-2; tentatively, D is TRBD1 (6 bases). CDR1 is MDHEN, CDR2 SYDVKM, per germline. This CDR3 contains 13 residues. Trimming cost V 8 bases and J 4 bases, with 14 bases left between them. In DNA form, the CDR3 reads TGTGCCAGCGTCCAACAGGGTTCCTATGGCTACACCTTC. It is translated as CASVQQGSYGYTF.

The CDR3 region has the DNA TGTGCCAGCAGTTTATCCGGGAGGTACACCGGGGAGCTGTTTTTT. This gives the protein CASSLSGRYTGELFF. V gene TRBV28 combines with J gene TRBJ2-2; the match to TRBD2 covers 7 bases. CDR1 is MDHEN, CDR2 SYDVKM, per germline. V gave up 1 base and J gave up 3 bases; unmatched junction bases: 2. The CDR3 sequence is 15 residues long.

This clone has only one observation. V is TRBV7-2 and J is TRBJ2-3; D is undetermined. CDR1 and CDR2 from the germline V gene are SGHTA and FQGNSA. The CDR3 totals 12 residues. Trimming removed 4 bases from V and 8 bases from J, with 10 bases in between. The CDR3 loop is CASSSASATQYF. CDR3 DNA: TGTGCCAGCAGCTCAGCCTCAGCTACGCAGTATTTT.

This clone was recorded a few times. This chain uses TRBV18 with TRBJ2-1; the match to TRBD1 covers 9 bases. J was trimmed by 8 bases and V by 2 bases; bases with no gene match: 7. CDR1 and CDR2 (germline): KGHSH, LQKENI. The CDR3 has 15 residues. The CDR3 sequence: CASSPRTGENHEQFF. CDR3 DNA sequence: TGTGCCAGCTCACCAAGGACAGGGGAAAATCATGAGCAGTTCTTC.

The genes are TRBV19 and TRBJ1-5; D gene uncertain. The germline V and J ends were trimmed by 1 base and 0 bases, with 16 bases remaining between them. CDR1 LNHDA and CDR2 SQIVND come from the germline V gene (reference sequence). The CDR3 length is 18 residues. CDR3 protein: CASSIVKGMKSSNQPQHF. As DNA, the CDR3 is TGTGCCAGTAGTATAGTCAAAGGAATGAAATCTAGCAATCAGCCCCAGCATTTT.

The genes are TRBV7-9 and TRBJ2-4; D ambiguous. Germline V gene data show CDR1 as SEHNR and CDR2 as FQNEAQ (reference sequence). This CDR3 has 14 amino acids. V was pared by 2 bases and J by 8 bases, with 13 bases between. The CDR3 bases are TGTGCCAGCAGCTTAAGGGTCACTGCGGACATTCAGTACTTC. Translated, it gives CASSLRVTADIQYF.

The chain is built from TRBV10-3 and TRBJ2-7, with 7 positions matching TRBD1. Unmatched junction bases numbered 6, after V lost 7 bases and J lost 3 bases. In germline, CDR1 is ENHRY, CDR2 SYGVKD. The CDR3 has 13 residues. The CDR3 protein is CAITPGQYYEQYF. The CDR3 nucleotides read TGTGCCATCACACCGGGACAGTACTACGAGCAGTACTTC.

The chain recombines TRBV7-9 with TRBJ2-7; D may be TRBD1 (6 bases). The germline V and J ends were trimmed by 5 bases and 5 bases, with 19 bases remaining between them. The CDR3 is made up of 15 amino acids. Germline values: CDR1 SEHNR, CDR2 FQNEAQ (reference sequence). CDR3 amino acids: CASSVGDTGWDEQYF. CDR3 sequence (DNA): TGTGCCAGCAGCGTAGGGGACACCGGTTGGGACGAGCAGTACTTC.

The rearrangement links TRBV9 to TRBJ2-1; 13 bases map to TRBD2. CDR3 length equals 19 residues. The germline CDR1 and CDR2 sequences are SGDLS and YYNGEE. V was pared by 3 bases and J by 4 bases, with 13 bases of the junction left unmatched. CDR3 coding DNA: TGTGCCAGCAGCGCCACCCTCTGGACTAGCGGGAGTTTATACAATGAGCAGTTCTTC. The encoded protein is CASSATLWTSGSLYNEQFF.

V gene TRBV7-9 combines with J gene TRBJ2-7; the match to TRBD1 covers 7 bases. The CDR3 runs 16 residues. V was clipped by 1 base and J by 2 bases; unmatched bases: 8. The germline gives CDR1 SEHNR, CDR2 FQNEAQ (reference sequence). CDR3 nucleotides: TGTGCCAGCAGCTTAGGTAACAGGGGACGAACCTACGAGCAGTACTTC. Translated, it gives CASSLGNRGRTYEQYF. Complete variable domain (other parts from reference TRBV7-9 and TRBJ2-7): DTGVSQNPRHKITKRGQNVTFRCDPISEHNRLYWYRQTLGQGPEFLTYFQNEAQLEKSRLLSDRFSAERPKGSFSTLEIQRTEQGDSAMYLCASSLGNRGRTYEQYFGPGTRLTVT.

The rearrangement joins TRBV28 to TRBJ1-5; a possible D gene is TRBD1 (5 bases). The germline CDR1 and CDR2 sequences are MDHEN and SYDVKM. V was shortened by 2 bases and J by 5 bases, with 10 bases between the two germline ends. This CDR3 comprises 14 residues. In DNA form, the CDR3 reads TGTGCCAGCAGTTTAAGCAGGGAGGATCAGCCCCAGCATTTT. This codes for CASSLSREDQPQHF. The whole variable domain, remainder taken from reference TRBV28 and TRBJ1-5, is DVKVTQSSRYLVKRTGEKVFLECVQDMDHENMFWYRQDPGLGLRLIYFSYDVKMKEKGDIPEGYSVSREKKERFSLILESASTNQTSMYLCASSLSREDQPQHFGDGTRLSIL.

V gene TRBV2 combines with J gene TRBJ2-7; D remains ambiguous. Looked up from germline, CDR1 is SNHLY and CDR2 is FYNNEI. Trimming shortened V by 8 bases and J by 0 bases, and 14 bases separated the two germline ends. The CDR3 is 14 residues long. DNA for the CDR3: TGTGCCAGCCTACCGGGCGTCGGCTCCTACGAGCAGTACTTC. Amino acids: CASLPGVGSYEQYF.

The CDR3 sequence: CASSSGTESLKQYF. For the CDR3, the DNA is TGTGCCAGCAGTTCAGGGACTGAGTCGTTAAAGCAGTACTTC. This chain links TRBV28 with TRBJ2-7; tentative D call: TRBD2 (6 bases). Deletions cut 4 bases from V and 8 bases from J, with 18 bases between. The CDR3 is made up of 14 amino acids. Germline CDR1 and CDR2: MDHEN and SYDVKM.

J is TRBJ2-7 and V is TRBV7-8; tentative D call: TRBD1 (5 bases). The CDR3 totals 16 residues. The V end lost 2 bases, the J end lost 0 bases, and 14 bases lay between the germline ends. Per germline, CDR1 SGHVS and CDR2 FQNEAQ. The CDR3 DNA sequence: TGTGCCAGCAGCTTAACTCGGACATTGAGCTCCTACGAGCAGTACTTC. Translation: CASSLTRTLSSYEQYF.

The chain combines TRBV10-3 with TRBJ1-1; 12 bases line up with TRBD1. The trim removed 3 bases at V and 0 bases at J, leaving 11 bases unmatched. The germline gives CDR1 ENHRY, CDR2 SYGVKD. The CDR3 is 19 amino acids. The CDR3, as DNA: TGTGCCATCAGTGACCAAATTAGGGACAGGGGGCACATGAACACTGAAGCTTTCTTT. Translating it yields CAISDQIRDRGHMNTEAFF.

This chain uses TRBV7-3 with TRBJ2-2, with 11 bases that match TRBD2. Germline V gene lookup returns CDR1 SGHTA and CDR2 FQGTGA. J lost 6 bases, V lost 0 bases, and 9 bases had no gene match. The CDR3 totals 18 residues. CDR3 amino acids: CASSLTPTSGRGPGELFF. For the CDR3, the DNA is TGTGCCAGCAGCTTAACTCCTACTAGCGGGAGAGGCCCCGGGGAGCTGTTTTTT.